These 23 T cell receptor beta chains came from one sample sequenced in a study of cytomegalovirus exposure and HLA in healthy donors. Vbeta (60) and Jbeta (13) primers were used in the PCR. Sequenced by immunoSEQ multiplex PCR; TCRdb stores in-frame clones only, minus some. The table has fewer than 250,000 clones, 60% to 80% seen once. The sequenced material came from PBMCs. Receptors were obtained from a male donor in good health and CMV-seronegative.

V gene TRBV2 combines with J gene TRBJ2-3, with D perhaps TRBD1 (6 bases). CDR3 length: 15 residues. Deletions cut 3 bases from V and 2 bases from J, with 12 bases between. The germline gives CDR1 SNHLY, CDR2 FYNNEI. CDR3 in amino acids: CASSEVGTNTDTQYF. CDR3 DNA sequence: TGTGCCAGCAGTGAGGTGGGGACAAACACAGATACGCAGTATTTT.

About this clone itself: Within the sample, other DNA sequences also encode this same CDR3. J is TRBJ2-1 and V is TRBV7-9; maybe TRBD2 (7 bases). Between the trimmed V and J ends, which lost 5 bases and 9 bases, there was a span of 11 bases. There are 12 residues in the CDR3. CDR1 and CDR2 (germline): SEHNR, FQNEAQ (reference sequence). The CDR3 nucleotides are TGTGCCAGCAGCCTAGGGGGGGGTGAGCAGTTCTTC. It translates to CASSLGGGEQFF.

This chain connects TRBV11-2 to TRBJ2-5; tentatively, D is TRBD1 (5 bases). CDR3 length: 16 amino acids. The germline gives CDR1 SGHAT, CDR2 FQNNGV. V was cut by 2 bases and J by 4 bases, with 17 bases left in between. CDR3 sequence: CASSLLVGPGIETQYF. The CDR3 DNA reads TGTGCCAGCAGCTTACTAGTGGGGCCCGGCATAGAGACCCAGTACTTC.

The chain is built from TRBV6-1 and TRBJ1-1; D remains unclear. Germline assignment: CDR1 MNHNS and CDR2 SASEGT. V was shortened by 10 bases and J by 0 bases, with 18 bases between the two germline ends. The CDR3 loop spans 15 amino acids. This CDR3 is CATTGTVSMNTEAFF. The CDR3, as DNA: TGTGCCACGACCGGTACAGTGTCCATGAACACTGAAGCTTTCTTT.

The chain links TRBV5-1 to TRBJ2-1; the match to TRBD2 covers 13 bases. V lost 0 bases to trimming and J lost 4 bases; unmatched junction nucleotides: 1. The CDR3 is 16 residues long. The germline V gene encodes CDR1 SGHRS and CDR2 YFSETQ. Here the CDR3 reads CASSLGTSGGYNEQFF. The DNA for the CDR3 is TGCGCCAGCAGCTTGGGGACTAGCGGGGGTTACAATGAGCAGTTCTTC. Full variable domain (outside the CDR3, taken from reference TRBV5-1 and TRBJ2-1): KAGVTQTPRYLIKTRGQQVTLSCSPISGHRSVSWYQQTPGQGLQFLFEYFSETQRNKGNFPGRFSGRQFSNSRSEMNVSTLELGDSALYLCASSLGTSGGYNEQFFGPGTRLTVL.

This chain joins TRBV7-3 and TRBJ2-3, with D unclear. CDR3 length: 13 residues. CDR1 and CDR2 from the germline V gene are SGHTA and FQGTGA. Trimming took 2 bases from V and 6 from J, leaving 9 bases between them. DNA of the CDR3: TGTGCCAGCAGCTTACTCGGGTGGGATACGCAGTATTTT. Protein: CASSLLGWDTQYF.

The chain recombines TRBV18 with TRBJ1-5; 9 bases are shared with TRBD1. Germline-derived CDR1 and CDR2 are KGHSH and LQKENI. The CDR3 runs to 16 residues. The trim removed 3 bases at V and 6 bases at J, leaving 9 bases unmatched. CDR3 DNA: TGTGCCAGCTCACCGGGACAGGGCGCTTTTGGTCAGCCCCAGCATTTT. Translation: CASSPGQGAFGQPQHF.

This clone appeared a few times. The chain combines TRBV2 with TRBJ1-1; D is perhaps TRBD1 (6 bases). Germline CDR1 is SNHLY and CDR2 is FYNNEI. The CDR3 runs to 14 residues. The V and J ends lost 5 bases and 0 bases respectively, with 10 bases between them. CDR3 region: CASSLQGMNTEAFF. The CDR3 DNA reads as TGTGCCAGCAGTCTACAGGGTATGAACACTGAAGCTTTCTTT.

This rearrangement joins TRBV14 to TRBJ2-1; D not certain. Germline lookup yields CDR1 SGHDN and CDR2 FVKESK. The V and J ends lost 1 base and 3 bases respectively, with 7 bases between them. The CDR3 is 14 amino acids. CDR3 sequence (DNA): TGTGCCAGCAGCCAAGCTGGCTTCTACAATGAGCAGTTCTTC. Its translation: CASSQAGFYNEQFF.

This chain uses TRBV11-1 with TRBJ1-1, with 8 nucleotides matching TRBD1. The length of the CDR3 is 17 residues. Germline V gene data show CDR1 as SGHAT and CDR2 as FQDESV (reference sequence). Trimming took 6 bases from V and 2 from J; bases not matched to a gene: 14. CDR3 DNA: TGTGCCAGCAGTTATCTGCCGGGACAGGACCCCAACACTGAAGCTTTCTTT. It encodes CASSYLPGQDPNTEAFF.

J is TRBJ2-3 and V is TRBV6-1, with a tentative D call TRBD1 (5 bases). This CDR3 contains 15 residues. With 4 bases removed from V and 4 bases from J, the gap between germline ends came to 15 bases. Germline V CDR1 and CDR2: MNHNS, SASEGT. The CDR3 bases are TGTGCCAGCAGTGGTTCGTGGGGCCCCCCAGATACGCAGTATTTT. Its translation: CASSGSWGPPDTQYF.

This clone was seen only a few times. Other DNA sequences within the sample encode an identical CDR3. The CDR3 sequence: CASSTYRNTEAFF. The CDR3, as DNA: TGTGCCAGTAGTACCTACAGGAACACTGAAGCTTTCTTT. This chain joins TRBV19 and TRBJ1-1; D not resolved. The CDR3 consists of 13 residues. Looked up from germline, CDR1 is LNHDA and CDR2 is SQIVND (reference sequence). V was cut by 4 bases and J by 1 base, with 7 bases left in between.

This clone appeared a single time. J is TRBJ2-1 and V is TRBV5-1; 9 nucleotides line up with TRBD2. This CDR3 comprises 14 residues. In germline, CDR1 is SGHRS, CDR2 YFSETQ. Unmatched junction bases numbered 7, after V lost 4 bases and J lost 8 bases. CDR3 amino acids: CASSPGTSRDEQFF. In nucleotides, the CDR3 is TGCGCCAGCAGCCCGGGGACTAGCCGCGATGAGCAGTTCTTC.

The chain combines TRBV5-8 with TRBJ1-5; D unclear. The length of the CDR3 is 13 residues. The V gene lost 6 bases and the J gene lost 3 bases, with 10 bases spanning the gap. Germline V gene lookup returns CDR1 SGHTS and CDR2 YDEGEE. The CDR3 sequence is CASTDTNNQPQHF. The CDR3 coding sequence is TGTGCCAGCACCGACACGAACAATCAGCCCCAGCATTTT.

The rearrangement uses TRBV10-3 and TRBJ2-7; D uncertain. Trimming shortened V by 3 bases and J by 0 bases, and 12 bases separated the two germline ends. CDR1 ENHRY and CDR2 SYGVKD come from the germline V gene. The CDR3 totals 15 residues. In DNA form, the CDR3 reads TGTGCCATCAGTGATCCGGGTTTGAGCTCCTACGAGCAGTACTTC. Residues: CAISDPGLSSYEQYF.

This chain links TRBV7-2 with TRBJ2-5; 7 bases agree with TRBD1. Per the germline V gene, CDR1 is SGHTA and CDR2 is FQGNSA. The CDR3 is 15 residues long. The J segment lost 7 bases and the V segment lost 1 base, leaving 9 bases of the junction unmatched. The CDR3 is CASSLGDSRRGTQYF. For the CDR3, the DNA is TGTGCCAGCAGCTTAGGGGACAGCCGTAGGGGGACCCAGTACTTC. Drawing the rest from reference TRBV7-2 and TRBJ2-5, the complete variable domain is GAGVSQSPSNKVTEKGKDVELRCDPISGHTALYWYRQSLGQGLEFLIYFQGNSAPDKSGLPSDRFSAERTGGSVSTLTIQRTQQEDSAVYLCASSLGDSRRGTQYFGPGTRLLVL.

This chain links TRBV19 with TRBJ2-2; D perhaps matches TRBD2 (5 bases). The germline gives CDR1 LNHDA, CDR2 SQIVND (reference sequence). Trimming pared 7 bases from V and 6 bases from J, leaving 18 bases between. This CDR3 region has 15 residues. The CDR3 DNA is TGTGCCAGTAAGGATCTCACTAGTAAGGCCGGGGAGCTGTTTTTT. It codes for CASKDLTSKAGELFF.

With respect to this clone: The junction differs from germline at one of its ends, possibly a read error. V gene TRBV6-1 combines with J gene TRBJ1-2; D may be TRBD1 (5 bases). Looked up from germline, CDR1 is MNHNS and CDR2 is SASEGT. This CDR3 spans 14 amino acids. The CDR3 DNA is TGTGTCAGCAGTGAAACGTGGGGCGGGGAGGGCTACACCTTC. This gives the protein CVSSETWGGEGYTF.

The DNA for the CDR3 is TGTGCCAGCAGCAGCTCGGGACTAGAGAACACCGGGGAGCTGTTTTTT. It specifies CASSSSGLENTGELFF. The V and J genes are TRBV7-3 and TRBJ2-2, with TRBD2 matching 8 bases. Germline loops: CDR1 SGHTA, CDR2 FQGTGA. V dropped 5 bases and J dropped 1; count of bases not matched to a gene: 6. CDR3 size: 16 residues.

V and J are TRBV7-2 and TRBJ1-5; possibly TRBD1 for D (6 bases). In germline, CDR1 is SGHTA, CDR2 FQGNSA. V shed 3 bases and J shed 8 bases, with 23 bases lying between them. This CDR3 region has 17 residues. The CDR3 spells CASSFSRGGAFSKPQHF. The CDR3 DNA follows: TGTGCCAGCAGCTTTTCCCGGGGGGGGGCTTTTAGCAAGCCCCAGCATTTT.

The gene calls are TRBV7-3 and TRBJ1-5, with 8 bases lining up with TRBD1. The CDR3 has 15 amino acids. Trimming cost V 1 base and J 11 bases; bases outside gene matches: 10. The germline V gene encodes CDR1 SGHTA and CDR2 FQGTGA. The CDR3 here is CASSLNPDRGGAQHF. In DNA, the CDR3 is TGTGCCAGCAGCTTAAATCCCGACAGGGGTGGAGCCCAGCATTTT. The entire variable domain, with the rest obtained from reference TRBV7-3 and TRBJ1-5, is as follows: GAGVSQTPSNKVTEKGKYVELRCDPISGHTALYWYRQSLGQGPEFLIYFQGTGAADDSGLPNDRFFAVRPEGSVSTLKIQRTERGDSAVYLCASSLNPDRGGAQHFGDGTRLSIL.

V is TRBV6-5 and J is TRBJ2-3; 10 bases match TRBD2. The V segment lost 6 bases and the J segment 2 bases; nucleotides outside the gene matches: 5. CDR1 MNHEY and CDR2 SVGAGI come from the germline V gene. This CDR3 contains 15 residues. CDR3 nucleotides: TGTGCCAGCAGGGGACTAGCGTCAGCCACAGATACGCAGTATTTT. Protein sequence: CASRGLASATDTQYF.

The chain combines TRBV6-6 with TRBJ1-5, with D perhaps TRBD1 (6 bases). CDR1 and CDR2 from the germline V gene are MNHNY and SVGAGI (reference sequence). The V end was cut by 6 bases, the J end by 9 bases, with 18 bases between. The CDR3 contains 14 residues. CDR3 sequence reads: CASSSGADSWPQHF. Here the CDR3 DNA reads TGTGCCAGCAGCAGCGGCGCGGACAGTTGGCCCCAGCATTTT.